These 27 T cell receptor beta chains originate from one sample sequenced in a study of CD8+ T cells in alopecia areata. cDNA prepared by RNA extraction and subsequent reverse transcription served as the template for sequencing. The method was immunoSEQ multiplex PCR; TCRdb's version includes in-frame clones alone and lacks a portion of them. The sample includes approximately 180,000 clones, less than 80% seen only once; the top ten take over 10%. Source: CD8+ T cells sorted from blood, taken at week 0. Every receptor here comes from a human donor with alopecia areata.

This clone was counted a few times. This chain links TRBV7-4 with TRBJ2-3; TRBD2 matches at 8 bases. In germline, CDR1 is SGHVT, CDR2 SQSDAQ. V shed 5 bases, J shed 4 bases, and the junction held 5 bases outside the gene matches. The CDR3 runs to 14 residues. The CDR3 region has the DNA TGTGCCAGCAGCCCGGGGGGGCCTGCAGATACGCAGTATTTT. It specifies CASSPGGPADTQYF.

This rearrangement joins TRBV30 to TRBJ1-5; a weak D match, TRBD1 (6 bases). Germline V CDR1 and CDR2: GTSNPN, SVGIG (reference sequence). Trimming stripped 2 bases from V and 7 bases from J, with 15 bases between. The CDR3 has 14 amino acids. The CDR3 is CAWSLGGLGQPQHF. CDR3 nucleotide sequence: TGTGCCTGGAGTTTGGGGGGCTTAGGGCAGCCCCAGCATTTT.

The gene calls are TRBV9 and TRBJ1-1; D perhaps matches TRBD1 (6 bases). Germline V gene data show CDR1 as SGDLS and CDR2 as YYNGEE. The CDR3 covers 14 residues. The V gene lost 3 bases and the J gene lost 0 bases, with 9 bases spanning the gap. The CDR3 DNA sequence: TGTGCCAGCAGCGGACAGGTTTTGAACACTGAAGCTTTCTTT. Its protein is CASSGQVLNTEAFF.

The V call is TRBV9, the J call TRBJ2-3; D gene ambiguous. Germline assignment: CDR1 SGDLS and CDR2 YYNGEE. The length of the CDR3 is 14 residues. The germline V and J ends were trimmed by 4 bases and 2 bases, with 11 bases remaining between them. The CDR3 bases are TGTGCCAGCAGCACCAGACTTTACACAGATACGCAGTATTTT. This encodes CASSTRLYTDTQYF.

V usage is TRBV4-1 and J usage is TRBJ2-4; D uncertain. Trimming took off 1 base at V and 0 bases at J, with 13 bases between the two ends. The V gene's germline CDR1 is MGHRA and CDR2 YSYEKL. The CDR3 is made up of 17 amino acids. The CDR3: CASSQAPFRKAKNIQYF. In DNA form, the CDR3 reads TGCGCCAGCAGCCAAGCTCCCTTTCGAAAAGCCAAAAACATTCAGTACTTC.

The chain joins TRBV10-2 to TRBJ2-2, with unresolved D. V was trimmed by 4 bases and J by 3 bases, leaving 12 bases between them. The CDR3 is 15 residues long. Germline loops: CDR1 WSHSY, CDR2 SAAADI. CDR3 coding DNA: TGCGCCAGCAGTGGGGGAACCCCGTACACCGGGGAGCTGTTTTTT. Protein sequence: CASSGGTPYTGELFF.

V usage is TRBV7-6 and J usage is TRBJ2-7, with TRBD1 identical over 9 bases. The CDR3 loop spans 15 amino acids. V was clipped by 2 bases and J by 3 bases; unmatched bases: 5. Germline lookup yields CDR1 SGHVS and CDR2 FNYEAQ. CDR3 sequence: CASSLLTTGGYEQYF. The CDR3 bases are TGTGCCAGCAGCTTATTGACGACAGGGGGCTACGAGCAGTACTTC.

V and J are TRBV5-6 and TRBJ2-7; TRBD1 agrees at 9 bases. The trim removed 4 bases at V and 3 bases at J, leaving 11 bases unmatched. The CDR3 is made up of 16 amino acids. Germline CDR1 reads SGHDT; CDR2 reads YYEEEE. The CDR3 here is CASSEGVGTGRYEQYF. The CDR3 nucleotides are TGTGCCAGCAGCGAAGGGGTCGGGACAGGGCGCTACGAGCAGTACTTC.

This clone has just a few counts. J is TRBJ2-1 and V is TRBV19, with 9 nucleotides matching TRBD2. The CDR3 is 15 amino acids. Germline lookup yields CDR1 LNHDA and CDR2 SQIVND (reference sequence). Losses at the gene ends were 6 bases for V and 3 bases for J; bases not matched to a gene: 6. The CDR3 sequence is CASRLTSGLYNEQFF. CDR3 bases: TGTGCCAGTAGACTTACTAGCGGGCTCTACAATGAGCAGTTCTTC.

The V gene is TRBV29-1, the J gene TRBJ2-7; D is perhaps TRBD1 or TRBD2 (5 bases each). CDR1 is SQVTM, CDR2 ANQGSEA, per germline. This CDR3 comprises 14 residues. V was clipped by 0 bases and J by 2 bases, with 11 bases between them. The CDR3 here is CSVEELDRPYEQYF. The CDR3 DNA sequence: TGCAGCGTTGAAGAACTAGACAGACCCTACGAGCAGTACTTC.

The gene calls are TRBV6-5 and TRBJ2-1; 8 bases are shared with TRBD1. CDR1 is MNHEY and CDR2 is SVGAGI in the germline V gene. This CDR3 contains 14 residues. The V and J ends lost 5 bases and 6 bases, in that order; junction bases with no gene match: 6. CDR3 in DNA: TGTGCCAGCAGTCCCCGGGACAGGCGCAATGAGCAGTTCTTC. It specifies CASSPRDRRNEQFF.

The chain is built from TRBV27 and TRBJ1-3; the D gene is possibly TRBD1 (5 bases). The CDR3 extends over 15 amino acids. Trimming pared 3 bases from V and 1 base from J, leaving 10 bases between. The V gene's germline CDR1 is MNHEY and CDR2 SMNVEV (reference sequence). In DNA, the CDR3 is TGTGCCAGCAGTTTGACGCCAGGGTCTGGAAACACCATATATTTT. Translating gives CASSLTPGSGNTIYF.

The chain combines TRBV7-9 with TRBJ2-2; D gene ambiguous. This CDR3 is built from 10 residues. Germline V gene sequence: CDR1 SEHNR, CDR2 FQNEAQ (reference sequence). Trimming cost V 11 bases and J 7 bases, with 8 bases left between them. CDR3 residues: CAHKNGELFF. The DNA of the CDR3 is TGTGCCCACAAAAACGGGGAGCTGTTTTTT.

V is TRBV6-1 and J is TRBJ2-5; 7 positions match TRBD2. Germline V gene data show CDR1 as MNHNS and CDR2 as SASEGT. V lost 0 bases, J lost 4 bases, and 5 bases stayed unmatched. The CDR3 sequence is 15 residues long. CDR3 bases: TGTGCCAGCAGTGAAGCCCGGGGGGATGGAGAGACCCAGTACTTC. Translating it yields CASSEARGDGETQYF.

The table lists this clone with a few counts. This rearrangement joins TRBV27 to TRBJ2-1; D remains unclear. Per germline, CDR1 MNHEY and CDR2 SMNVEV (reference sequence). The CDR3 extends over 13 amino acids. The V gene lost 4 bases and the J gene lost 2 bases, with 6 bases spanning the gap. The CDR3 bases are TGTGCCAGCAGTTCGAACGCCTACAATGAGCAGTTCTTC. The encoded protein is CASSSNAYNEQFF.

The chain recombines TRBV29-1 with TRBJ1-2; 7 positions agree with TRBD1. V gave up 6 bases and J gave up 5 bases; unmatched junction bases: 9. CDR3 size: 13 residues. The V gene's germline CDR1 is SQVTM and CDR2 ANQGSEA. This chain's CDR3 is CSVLTGTAYGYTF. The DNA of the CDR3 is TGCAGCGTCTTGACAGGGACTGCGTATGGCTACACCTTC. Based on the CDR3 plus reference TRBV29-1 and TRBJ1-2, the full variable domain is SAVISQKPSRDICQRGTSLTIQCQVDSQVTMMFWYRQQPGQSLTLIATANQGSEATYESGFVIDKFPISRPNLTFSTLTVSNMSPEDSSIYLCSVLTGTAYGYTFGSGTRLTVV.

The rearrangement joins TRBV30 to TRBJ2-6, with D hard to call. Germline loops: CDR1 GTSNPN, CDR2 SVGIG (reference sequence). This CDR3 is 15 amino acids long. Trimming took off 3 bases at V and 0 bases at J, with 9 bases between the two ends. The chain's CDR3 is CAWRGLVSGANVLTF. DNA of the CDR3: TGTGCCTGGAGGGGTCTGGTCTCTGGGGCCAACGTCCTGACTTTC. The complete variable domain, with remaining parts taken from reference TRBV30 and TRBJ2-6, reads SQTIHQWPATLVQPVGSPLSLECTVEGTSNPNLYWYRQAAGRGLQLLFYSVGIGQISSEVPQNLSASRPQDRQFILSSKKLLLSDSGFYLCAWRGLVSGANVLTFGAGSRLTVL.

The table lists this clone with a count of one. V usage is TRBV27 and J usage is TRBJ2-1; 8 bases line up with TRBD2. The CDR3 has 16 residues. Per the germline V gene, CDR1 is MNHEY and CDR2 is SMNVEV (reference sequence). The J segment lost 9 bases and the V segment lost 2 bases, leaving 12 bases of the junction unmatched. The CDR3: CASSLGADGGAREQFF. As DNA, the CDR3 is TGTGCCAGCAGTTTAGGGGCTGACGGGGGGGCACGTGAGCAGTTCTTC.

This clone has just a few counts. The V and J genes are TRBV2 and TRBJ2-1; no clear D gene. The CDR3 contains 11 residues. From germline, CDR1 is SNHLY and CDR2 FYNNEI. Trimming removed 5 bases from V and 6 bases from J, with 5 bases in between. The CDR3: CASSTPNEQFF. The CDR3, as DNA: TGTGCCAGCAGTACCCCCAATGAGCAGTTCTTC.

To note about this clone: Other DNA sequences within the sample encode an identical CDR3. The gene calls are TRBV30 and TRBJ2-7; D is unclear. This CDR3 has 11 amino acids. Germline loops: CDR1 GTSNPN, CDR2 SVGIG (reference sequence). The germline V and J ends were trimmed by 1 base and 3 bases, with 4 bases remaining between them. CDR3 region: CAWSEDYEQYF. The CDR3 bases are TGTGCCTGGAGTGAAGACTACGAGCAGTACTTC.

The chain links TRBV4-1 to TRBJ2-7; D unresolved. CDR3 size: 12 residues. V was clipped by 0 bases and J by 9 bases, with 9 bases between them. Germline V lookup: CDR1 MGHRA, CDR2 YSYEKL. The CDR3 here is CASSQDGVVQYF. The CDR3 DNA reads as TGCGCCAGCAGCCAAGATGGAGTCGTGCAGTACTTC.

The chain uses TRBV4-1 and TRBJ1-2; D is unresolved. Per the germline V gene, CDR1 is MGHRA and CDR2 is YSYEKL. The V and J ends lost 5 bases and 2 bases respectively, with 12 bases between them. This CDR3 has 14 residues. This chain's CDR3 is CASSGEVSNYGYTF. The CDR3 nucleotides read TGCGCCAGCAGCGGGGAGGTTAGCAACTATGGCTACACCTTC.

This clone has just a few counts. The V gene is TRBV2, the J gene TRBJ2-7; tentatively, D is TRBD2 (5 bases). The V end lost 8 bases, the J end lost 4 bases, and 9 bases lay between the germline ends. Looked up from germline, CDR1 is SNHLY and CDR2 is FYNNEI. The length of the CDR3 is 11 residues. The CDR3 is CASDEGYEQYF. The CDR3 DNA sequence: TGTGCCAGCGACGAGGGATACGAGCAGTACTTC.

This clone was found once. The chain recombines TRBV2 with TRBJ2-4; 9 nucleotides align to TRBD2. V was pared by 7 bases and J by 3 bases, with 13 bases of the junction left unmatched. The length of the CDR3 is 17 residues. CDR1 is SNHLY and CDR2 is FYNNEI in the germline V gene. CDR3 nucleotide sequence: TGTGCCAGCACTCAGCGGGGGGCCGGAGGTAACAAAAACATTCAGTACTTC. It is translated as CASTQRGAGGNKNIQYF.

This rearrangement joins TRBV30 to TRBJ2-1, with 15 bases aligning to TRBD2. Trimming removed 4 bases from V and 6 bases from J; junction bases left unmatched: 10. The length of the CDR3 is 17 residues. CDR1 is GTSNPN, CDR2 SVGIG, per germline (reference sequence). CDR3 in amino acids: CAWKRTSGGGSANEQFF. As DNA, the CDR3 is TGTGCCTGGAAACGGACTAGCGGGGGGGGATCAGCCAATGAGCAGTTCTTC.

The chain is built from TRBV30 and TRBJ1-6; D not resolved. V lost 3 bases and J lost 7, with 7 bases in between. Germline V gives CDR1 GTSNPN, CDR2 SVGIG (reference sequence). CDR3 length: 12 amino acids. The CDR3 DNA sequence: TGTGCCTGGAGGGCCTTAAATTCACCCCTCCACTTT. As protein: CAWRALNSPLHF.

This clone has only a few counts. The chain combines TRBV27 with TRBJ2-2; D may be TRBD2 (5 bases). The CDR3 is made up of 12 amino acids. In germline, CDR1 is MNHEY, CDR2 SMNVEV (reference sequence). Trimming left V 2 bases short and J 9 bases short, with 7 bases between. CDR3 region: CASSLRGRELFF. As DNA, the CDR3 is TGTGCCAGCAGTTTAAGAGGGAGGGAGCTGTTTTTT.